The 14 T cell receptor beta chains presented below share a single source sample, sequenced in a study of regulatory T cells in long-lasting Graves disease. TCR beta libraries were built with iRepertoire HTBI primers and Arm-PCR of CDR3 regions. TCRdb ran MiXCR on the multiplex PCR reads and lists one entry per CDR3 protein. This sample has hundreds of thousands of distinct CDR3 sequences, with 20% to 25% found just once. Noted time point: persistent/refractory GD, antithyroid drugs over 5 years with positive TRAb. PBMCs provided the RNA from which the TCR library was made. Sample: peripheral blood mononuclear cells (PBMCs), taken when the disease was refractory, from a patient treated with antithyroid drugs. The origin of the receptors is a female donor with Graves disease.

The gene calls are TRBV2 and TRBJ1-3; D unresolved. Germline values: CDR1 SNHLY, CDR2 FYNNEI. The CDR3 sequence is 15 residues long. The V gene lost 1 base and the J gene lost 0 bases, with 7 bases spanning the gap. In nucleotides, the CDR3 is TGTGCCAGCAGTGAAGACAGCTCCTCTGGAAACACCATATATTTT. Its protein product is CASSEDSSSGNTIYF.

The sample holds many counts of this clonotype. The genes are TRBV6-5 and TRBJ1-1; D not certain. CDR3 size: 17 residues. Germline V lookup: CDR1 MNHEY, CDR2 SVGAGI. Deletions cut 2 bases from V and 1 base from J, with 17 bases between. The CDR3 here is CASSYGQLKAENTEAFF. CDR3 in DNA: TGTGCCAGCAGTTACGGTCAACTAAAGGCGGAGAACACTGAAGCTTTCTTT.

This clonotype occurred many times. The rearrangement uses TRBV2 and TRBJ1-5; D gene unclear. CDR1 is SNHLY and CDR2 is FYNNEI in the germline V gene. V lost 5 bases and J 7 bases, leaving 12 bases between the germline ends. CDR3 length: 13 residues. The DNA of the CDR3 is TGTGCCAGCAGTCCGTCGGAGCGGCAGCCCCAGCATTTT. Amino acid sequence: CASSPSERQPQHF. Together with reference TRBV2 and TRBJ1-5, the CDR3 gives the full variable domain: EPEVTQTPSHQVTQMGQEVILRCVPISNHLYFYWYRQILGQKVEFLVSFYNNEISEKSEIFDDQFSVERPDGSNFTLKIRSTKLEDSAMYFCASSPSERQPQHFGDGTRLSIL.

The chain combines TRBV7-8 with TRBJ2-3; 7 bases line up with TRBD2. Losses at the gene ends were 7 bases for V and 4 bases for J; bases not matched to a gene: 8. This CDR3 is built from 14 residues. Germline V CDR1 and CDR2: SGHVS, FQNEAQ. The CDR3: CASNNGRPPDTQYF. The CDR3 coding sequence is TGTGCCAGCAATAACGGGAGGCCCCCAGATACGCAGTATTTT.

This clonotype was picked up many times. This rearrangement joins TRBV29-1 to TRBJ1-4, with TRBD1 matching 7 bases. J gave up 10 bases and V 0 bases, and 5 bases lay outside the gene matches. The CDR3 spans 13 residues. Germline CDR1 SQVTM, CDR2 ANQGSEA. The CDR3 DNA reads TGCAGCGTTGAAGATCAGGGGGGCGGAAAACTGTTTTTT. It specifies CSVEDQGGGKLFF.

The V and J genes are TRBV4-3 and TRBJ1-6; perhaps TRBD1 as D (5 bases). V lost 2 bases, J lost 5 bases, and 13 bases lay in between. CDR3 size: 16 residues. Germline CDR1 LGHNA, CDR2 YSLEER. This CDR3 reads CASSQYDSTNNSPLHF. The DNA of the CDR3 is TGCGCCAGCAGCCAATACGACAGTACAAATAATTCACCCCTCCACTTT.

The chain carries TRBV29-1 and TRBJ2-7, with 8 bases matching TRBD1. Germline V gene data show CDR1 as SQVTM and CDR2 as ANQGSEA. V trimming: 6 bases; J trimming: 2 bases; junction bases outside the gene matches: 12. The CDR3 has 15 amino acids. Written as DNA, the CDR3 is TGCAGCGTCGTTCCAGGACAGGGAGTTACCTACGAGCAGTACTTC. This encodes CSVVPGQGVTYEQYF.

This clonotype was counted many times. The rearrangement uses TRBV28 and TRBJ2-7; 7 nucleotides line up with TRBD1. The CDR3 has 13 amino acids. Germline CDR1 is MDHEN and CDR2 is SYDVKM. The ends lost 5 bases at V and 7 bases at J; junction bases unmatched: 8. CDR3 nucleotides: TGTGCCAGCAGTCTTGGACAGGTGGGGGAGCAGTACTTC. Its protein is CASSLGQVGEQYF.

This clonotype was recorded many times. V usage is TRBV6-1 and J usage is TRBJ2-7; 10 positions agree with TRBD1. The J segment lost 3 bases and the V segment lost 6 bases, leaving 5 bases of the junction unmatched. Germline V gene data show CDR1 as MNHNS and CDR2 as SASEGT. This CDR3 spans 14 amino acids. CDR3 DNA sequence: TGTGCCAGCAGGGGTGGACAGGGGGACTACGAGCAGTACTTC. Translating it yields CASRGGQGDYEQYF.

This clonotype showed up many times. This chain uses TRBV7-2 with TRBJ2-4; TRBD2 aligns across 7 bases. Germline values: CDR1 SGHTA, CDR2 FQGNSA. This CDR3 contains 15 residues. V was clipped by 6 bases and J by 0 bases; unmatched bases: 5. DNA of the CDR3: TGTGCCAGCAGTTTCTTAGCGGGAGCCAAAAACATTCAGTACTTC. It translates to CASSFLAGAKNIQYF.

The V call is TRBV7-9, the J call TRBJ2-5, with a weak D call TRBD1 (5 bases). The CDR3 is made up of 14 amino acids. The germline gives CDR1 SEHNR, CDR2 FQNEAQ (reference sequence). Trimming removed 3 bases from V and 5 bases from J, with 13 bases in between. The CDR3 DNA follows: TGTGCCAGCAGCTTGTCGCAGGGATTGGAGACCCAGTACTTC. Translated: CASSLSQGLETQYF.

V usage is TRBV5-1 and J usage is TRBJ2-3, with D possibly being TRBD2 (6 bases). Germline V gene lookup returns CDR1 SGHRS and CDR2 YFSETQ. The ends were cut back, 0 bases at V and 4 bases at J, with 9 bases in the middle. The CDR3 is made up of 14 amino acids. In nucleotides, the CDR3 is TGCGCCAGCAGCTTGGAGGAGGGGTCAGATACGCAGTATTTT. Its translation is CASSLEEGSDTQYF.

This clonotype was recorded many times. This chain links TRBV12-3 or TRBV12-4 with TRBJ1-5; D gene unclear. This CDR3 is built from 16 residues. Trimming cost V 3 bases and J 2 bases, with 14 bases left between them. The CDR3, as DNA: TGTGCCAGCAGTTTGGTCCTATTAAGTGGCAATCAGCCCCAGCATTTT. Protein product: CASSLVLLSGNQPQHF.

This clonotype has a count of ten or more. The chain has TRBV5-1 and TRBJ1-1; possible D gene TRBD1, 5 bases. This CDR3 is built from 16 residues. Trimming took 0 bases from V and 1 from J, leaving 13 bases between them. Germline V gene lookup returns CDR1 SGHRS and CDR2 YFSETQ. The CDR3 nucleotides are TGCGCCAGCAGCTTGGCCGGCGAAGGGACGAACACTGAAGCTTTCTTT. Translated, it gives CASSLAGEGTNTEAFF.